The entry that follows covers one T cell receptor (beta chain) sequence. As originally analysed: Counts of nucleated cells, estimated from reference gene primer amplification, were obtained. Produced via immunoSEQ multiplex PCR; TCRdb's table is partial and in-frame only. That table furnishes V, J and clone size, whereas the DNA furnished D and trimming. This sample has about 440,000 clones, with less than 95% found just once. This sample was taken from a study of blood T cell repertoires in COVID-19. Overall study context: COVID-19 samples collected from the United States, Italy and Spain covered acute and convalescent phases.

The CDR3 contains 15 residues. Trimming cost V 1 base and J 8 bases; bases outside gene matches: 8. The V gene's germline CDR1 is SGHVS and CDR2 FQNEAQ. Recruitment covered about 25 US areas and drew participants whose ages spanned roughly 18 to 90 years. Two negative PCRs, clearance, or symptom resolution characterized the recovered Cohort 3 donors. The sequencing sample was made of PBMCs or T cells enriched from blood (not recorded which). The receptor's source is a man aged 18 to 29 who had recovered from COVID-19. V usage is TRBV7-8 and J usage is TRBJ2-1; 7 nucleotides align to TRBD2. The CDR3 DNA is TGTGCCAGCAGCTTAGACGGCGGGAGCTGGGATGAGCAGTTCTTC. This sequence encodes CASSLDGGSWDEQFF.